This TCR beta chain originates from a study of blood T cell repertoires in COVID-19. In the study overall: Acute and convalescent COVID-19 specimens originated in the United States, Italy and Spain. T cells, B-cell-depleted T cells, or PBMCs supplied cDNA or gDNA.

This CDR3 spans 16 amino acids. CDR1 and CDR2 from the germline V gene are SEHNR and FQNEAQ (reference sequence). V was pared by 4 bases and J by 3 bases, with 2 bases of the junction left unmatched. As processed by the authors: Amplifying reference gene primers gave estimates of nucleated cell counts. Profiling relied on immunoSEQ multiplex PCR, and the TCRdb table lists in-frame clones only, not all of them. V and J calls and clone size are copied from that table; D and trimming were computed from the DNA. The sample includes about 210,000 clones, about 80% of them seen just once. Sequencing was carried out using peripheral blood. The chain has TRBV7-9 and TRBJ2-6, with 11 bases fitting TRBD1. The TCR sequence derives from a woman between 40 and 55 years old with active or convalescent COVID-19. The CDR3 sequence: CASSWDRGFGANVLTF. The CDR3 DNA sequence: TGTGCCAGCAGCTGGGACAGGGGGTTTGGGGCCAACGTCCTGACTTTC.